This T cell receptor (beta chain) stems from a study of T-cell reconstitution after alpha-beta-depleted transplantation in children (dated by TCRdb to 2016 to 2017). Turning to the overall study: The study quantitatively tracked T-cell immune reconstitution after TCRalphabeta/CD19-depleted allogeneic hematopoietic cell transplantation in children using TCR repertoire profiling.

Preparation of the library involved PCR. Data came from an Illumina HiSeq 2500. TCR library preparation used molecular barcoding, with unique molecular identifiers applied to normalize quantification of the TCRbeta repertoire. TCRdb reprocessing: public reads trimmed at Q25 with fastp, clones called with MiXCR, in-frame beta chains kept. Here each entry gathers all rows of one CDR3 protein and keeps the most common genes and DNA. Present in this sample are around 600,000 distinct CDR3 sequences, 16% of which were seen just once. The ten most abundant clones make up approximately 1.1% of the sample. This clonotype has a count of ten or more. Its antigen remains undetermined. There are no base qualities to consult, and no much larger clone falls within one base. The CDR3 spans 11 residues, from the cysteine through the phenylalanine. Kept here is only the CDR3 DNA, which spans 33 bases and is read in frame from base 1. At the junction V is shortened by 6 bases and J by 9 bases, with 11 bases in between.

The chain was built from TRBV12-3 or TRBV12-4 and TRBJ1-1, with no reliable assignment of the D segment. This receptor was obtained from a human donor who donated a stem cell graft to a child with acute myeloid leukemia. The sample in question was PBMCs from the stem cell graft donor, obtained from the stem cell graft. CDR3 protein: CASSSDPKAFF. The DNA is as follows: TGTGCCAGCAGCAGCGACCCGAAAGCTTTCTTT.